This paragraph covers one T cell receptor beta chain sequence. The CDR3 runs to 13 residues. Per the germline V gene, CDR1 is LNHNV and CDR2 is YYDKDF (reference sequence). Trimming took off 1 base at V and 4 bases at J, with 7 bases between the two ends. The data derive from a study of blood T cell repertoires in COVID-19. At the level of the study: Samples of COVID-19 (acute and convalescent) were obtained from the United States, Italy and Spain. T cells, B-cell-depleted T cells, or PBMCs supplied cDNA or gDNA.

Profiled with immunoSEQ multiplex PCR; TCRdb holds only in-frame clones, not every one. The sample has 200,000 to 250,000 clones, 84% seen once. This clonotype was obtained from a man between 50 and 59 years old with active or convalescent COVID-19. This rearrangement joins TRBV15 to TRBJ2-5, with D maybe TRBD2 (6 bases). Sequenced sample: peripheral blood. CDR3 bases: TGTGCCACCAGCAGAGTGGGGGGAGAGACCCAGTACTTC. Translation: CATSRVGGETQYF.